This T cell receptor (beta chain) derives from a study of response to subunit inactivated influenza vaccine. TCRdb redid the calling of the RT-PCR reads with MiXCR, one entry per CDR3 protein. The data contain more than 700,000 distinct CDR3 sequences, 21% of them seen just once; the ten biggest clones take up roughly 10%. Concerning this clonotype: The antigen is unknown.

Broader study findings: Only a handful of new T cells, the authors suggested, are recruited with each seasonal influenza vaccination.

The receptor comes from a man in his forties or fifties who received an inactivated influenza vaccine. Material: PBMCs from blood, obtained more than 4 days after vaccination.

In DNA form, the CDR3 reads TGCAGTGCTAGAGGACAGAGCTATGGCTACACCTTC. This translates into CSARGQSYGYTF. The V call is TRBV20-1, the J call TRBJ1-2; TRBD1 might be the D (5 bases). Germline loops: CDR1 DFQATT, CDR2 SNEGSKA (reference sequence). The V end lost 1 base, the J end lost 4 bases, and 7 bases lay between the germline ends. This CDR3 is 12 amino acids long.